This passage covers 21 T cell receptor beta chains from one sample sequenced in a study of blood T cell repertoires in COVID-19. Assay used: immunoSEQ multiplex PCR; TCRdb lists only in-frame clones, some missing. The repertoire includes 150,000 to 170,000 clones, 70% to 90% of them detected once, and 0.6% to 0.65% sits in the top ten. The sample consisted of peripheral blood. These receptors were collected from a man aged 60 to 69 with COVID-19, enrolled during active disease.

The V call is TRBV6-6, the J call TRBJ2-2; 7 nucleotides match TRBD1. The CDR3 is made up of 14 amino acids. V shed 2 bases, J shed 6 bases, and the junction held 3 bases outside the gene matches. Germline CDR1 and CDR2: MNHNY and SVGAGI (reference sequence). The CDR3 nucleotides are TGTGCCAGCAGTTACAGCCAGGGGGCCGGGGAGCTGTTTTTT. The encoded protein is CASSYSQGAGELFF.

The sample holds one count of this clone. The chain uses TRBV19 and TRBJ2-7; no definite D call. Germline loops: CDR1 LNHDA, CDR2 SQIVND (reference sequence). Between the trimmed V and J ends, which lost 4 bases and 4 bases, there was a span of 11 bases. The CDR3 has 13 residues. CDR3 protein: CASSNRVSYEQYF. CDR3 DNA sequence: TGTGCCAGTAGTAATAGAGTGAGTTACGAGCAGTACTTC.

CDR3 protein: CASSQALLGTGPGYTF. The CDR3 DNA reads TGCGCCAGCAGCCAAGCCCTGCTGGGGACAGGGCCCGGCTACACCTTC. The chain recombines TRBV4-3 with TRBJ1-2; 9 nucleotides align to TRBD1. Germline lookup yields CDR1 LGHNA and CDR2 YSLEER. With 1 base clipped from V and 8 bases from J, the junction kept 11 bases outside the gene matches. This CDR3 has 16 residues.

This rearrangement joins TRBV7-2 to TRBJ2-3; 8 bases align to TRBD1. Trimming removed 2 bases from V and 10 bases from J; junction bases left unmatched: 2. Germline assignment: CDR1 SGHTA and CDR2 FQGNSA. This CDR3 is built from 12 residues. The CDR3 nucleotides are TGTGCCAGCAGCTTACAGGGGGCTTCGCAGTATTTT. Encoded protein: CASSLQGASQYF.

The chain is built from TRBV19 and TRBJ2-5; D perhaps matches TRBD2 (6 bases). The V and J ends lost 7 bases and 3 bases respectively, with 12 bases between them. The CDR3 has 13 residues. CDR1 is LNHDA and CDR2 is SQIVND in the germline V gene (reference sequence). The CDR3 reads CASKGRGEETQYF. CDR3 nucleotide sequence: TGTGCCAGTAAAGGGCGGGGAGAAGAGACCCAGTACTTC.

The count of this clone is one. The chain employs TRBV21-1 and TRBJ2-7; the D segment call TRBD2 is taken from the table without a DNA check. TRBV21-1 is listed as a pseudogene. This CDR3 spans 17 amino acids. The CDR3: CASSTRNPRDLAYEQYF. DNA of the CDR3: TGTGCCAGCAGCACAAGGAACCCCCGGGACTTGGCCTACGAGCAGTACTTC.

The chain combines TRBV9 with TRBJ1-3; no firm D call. This CDR3 region has 14 residues. Trimming took 0 bases from V and 2 from J, leaving 6 bases between them. The germline CDR1 and CDR2 sequences are SGDLS and YYNGEE. CDR3 in amino acids: CASSVGHPGNTIYF. As DNA, the CDR3 is TGTGCCAGCAGCGTAGGACACCCTGGAAACACCATATATTTT. The whole variable domain, filled in from reference TRBV9 and TRBJ1-3, reads DSGVTQTPKHLITATGQRVTLRCSPRSGDLSVYWYQQSLDQGLQFLIQYYNGEERAKGNILERFSAQQFPDLHSELNLSSLELGDSALYFCASSVGHPGNTIYFGEGSWLTVV.

The chain couples TRBV14 to TRBJ2-1; possibly TRBD2 for D (5 bases). The CDR3 totals 14 residues. Deletions cut 4 bases from V and 7 bases from J, with 14 bases between. CDR1 is SGHDN and CDR2 is FVKESK in the germline V gene. CDR3 in DNA: TGTGCCAGCAGCCGATCGGGGTATAGGAATGAGCAGTTCTTC. Protein sequence: CASSRSGYRNEQFF.

The J gene is TRBJ2-2, the V gene TRBV9, with a tentative D call TRBD1 (6 bases). This CDR3 comprises 16 residues. The V and J ends lost 1 base and 4 bases respectively, with 14 bases between them. Germline loops: CDR1 SGDLS, CDR2 YYNGEE. Here the CDR3 DNA reads TGTGCCAGCAGCGTAAGGTCAGGGGCAAGCACCGGGGAGCTGTTTTTT. Protein sequence: CASSVRSGASTGELFF. Filled out from reference TRBV9 and TRBJ2-2, the complete variable domain reads DSGVTQTPKHLITATGQRVTLRCSPRSGDLSVYWYQQSLDQGLQFLIQYYNGEERAKGNILERFSAQQFPDLHSELNLSSLELGDSALYFCASSVRSGASTGELFFGEGSRLTVL.

This clone was observed a few times. This rearrangement joins TRBV9 to TRBJ1-3; D gene uncertain. Per the germline V gene, CDR1 is SGDLS and CDR2 is YYNGEE. V was clipped by 3 bases and J by 2 bases, with 6 bases between them. The CDR3 runs 13 residues. The CDR3 region has the DNA TGTGCCAGCAGCGACAGCCCTGGAAACACCATATATTTT. Amino acids: CASSDSPGNTIYF.

The chain has TRBV6-5 and TRBJ2-1; 8 positions match TRBD1. The V gene end was trimmed by 6 bases and the J gene end by 0 bases; junction bases not matched to a gene: 4. Germline CDR1 and CDR2: MNHEY and SVGAGI. The CDR3 length is 15 residues. CDR3 coding DNA: TGTGCCAGCAGCAATACAGGGGGCTCCTACAATGAGCAGTTCTTC. Residues: CASSNTGGSYNEQFF.

The chain employs TRBV2 and TRBJ2-3, with 11 nucleotides matching TRBD2. J lost 2 bases, V lost 3 bases, and 4 bases had no gene match. Looked up from germline, CDR1 is SNHLY and CDR2 is FYNNEI. CDR3 size: 16 residues. Written as DNA, the CDR3 is TGTGCCAGCAGTGATGGACTAGCGGGCAACACAGATACGCAGTATTTT. This gives the protein CASSDGLAGNTDTQYF.

The chain combines TRBV7-8 with TRBJ2-5; 7 nucleotides line up with TRBD1. The CDR3 is 15 amino acids. V lost 5 bases and J lost 4; bases outside the gene matches: 10. Per germline, CDR1 SGHVS and CDR2 FQNEAQ. This chain's CDR3 is CASSKLQGVAETQYF. The DNA for the CDR3 is TGTGCCAGCAGCAAGCTCCAGGGGGTCGCAGAGACCCAGTACTTC.

The CDR3 protein is CSVQRGTSGNTIYF. The CDR3 bases are TGCAGCGTCCAGAGGGGGACATCTGGAAACACCATATATTTT. The chain recombines TRBV29-1 with TRBJ1-3, with D maybe TRBD1 (6 bases). Per germline, CDR1 SQVTM and CDR2 ANQGSEA. This CDR3 is built from 14 residues. V lost 6 bases and J 1 base, leaving 13 bases between the germline ends.

CDR3 nucleotide sequence: TGTGCCAGCACCCCAAGGGCAGGGGCGGGCACTGAAGCTTTCTTT. It codes for CASTPRAGAGTEAFF. V gene TRBV28 combines with J gene TRBJ1-1; weak D call: TRBD1 (6 bases). Germline assignment: CDR1 MDHEN and CDR2 SYDVKM. The V gene lost 7 bases and the J gene lost 4 bases, with 19 bases spanning the gap. This CDR3 is built from 15 residues.

This clone turned up a few times. The chain has TRBV24-1 and TRBJ1-4; 7 nucleotides agree with TRBD1. Trimming cost V 4 bases and J 3 bases; bases outside gene matches: 1. The CDR3 has 14 amino acids. The germline CDR1 and CDR2 sequences are KGHDR and SFDVKD. In DNA form, the CDR3 reads TGTGCCACCAGTGAGACAGGGCCTAATGAAAAACTGTTTTTT. Its protein is CATSETGPNEKLFF.

CDR3 nucleotides: TGTGCCAGCAGTGAACAGCGCACAGATACGCAGTATTTT. Translated, it gives CASSEQRTDTQYF. The chain carries TRBV6-4 and TRBJ2-3; D remains unclear. This CDR3 has 13 residues. Trimming removed 3 bases from V and 1 base from J, with 5 bases in between. Germline V CDR1 and CDR2: MRHNA, SNTAGT.

About this clone: The same CDR3 can be traced to other DNA sequences in this sample. V is TRBV7-2 and J is TRBJ2-5, with TRBD1 identical over 7 bases. The CDR3 spans 13 residues. Germline V CDR1 and CDR2: SGHTA, FQGNSA. V lost 4 bases and J lost 2; bases outside the gene matches: 1. DNA for the CDR3: TGTGCCAGCAGCTCGGGACAGCAAGAGACCCAGTACTTC. It codes for CASSSGQQETQYF.

This clone was picked up one time. The V and J genes are TRBV6-2 or TRBV6-3 and TRBJ1-4; a possible D gene is TRBD1 (6 bases). The CDR3 is made up of 16 amino acids. The germline V gene has CDR1 MNHEY and CDR2 SVGEGT. Trimming pared 5 bases from V and 0 bases from J, leaving 13 bases between. The CDR3 region is CASSTGQTATNEKLFF. For the CDR3, the DNA is TGTGCCAGCAGTACTGGACAGACGGCAACTAATGAAAAACTGTTTTTT.

V usage is TRBV6-5 and J usage is TRBJ2-2, with D unclear. Germline V gene sequence: CDR1 MNHEY, CDR2 SVGAGI. V was clipped by 4 bases and J by 7 bases, with 4 bases between them. This CDR3 is built from 11 residues. CDR3 coding DNA: TGTGCCAGCAGTTCAGGCGGGGAGCTGTTTTTT. Its protein product is CASSSGGELFF.

This chain connects TRBV7-9 to TRBJ1-1, with no clear D. This CDR3 comprises 13 residues. V lost 0 bases and J 0 bases, leaving 2 bases between the germline ends. CDR1 is SEHNR and CDR2 is FQNEAQ in the germline V gene (reference sequence). The CDR3 region has the DNA TGTGCCAGCAGCTTAGCTATGAACACTGAAGCTTTCTTT. Translated: CASSLAMNTEAFF.